This T cell receptor beta chain was documented in a study of T-cell memory formation after mild COVID-19. The CDR3 loop spans 14 amino acids. Germline CDR1 reads MGHRA; CDR2 reads YSYEKL. The V gene end was trimmed by 1 base and the J gene end by 6 bases; junction bases not matched to a gene: 3. One entry per CDR3 protein, called by TCRdb with MiXCR from the 5' RACE reads. The table shows 300,000 to 400,000 distinct CDR3 sequences, with 10% to 15% occurring only once. The source is a man aged 18 to 29 who had mild COVID-19 (a few samples of this study predate the infection). Cell type and time point are not known. Sequenced: PBMCs or a T cell subset sorted from them (not recorded which). This chain uses TRBV4-1 with TRBJ2-1; TRBD1 matches 7 bases. The DNA of the CDR3 is TGCGCCAGCAGCCAAGGGACAGGAGTCAATGAGCAGTTCTTC. It specifies CASSQGTGVNEQFF.